This TCR beta chain came from a study of blood T cells in healthy people across ages (dated by TCRdb to between 2015 and 2016). Study-wide context: Template switching captured roughly one uniquely barcoded TCR beta cDNA molecule per two T cells in model experiments. The study measured age-related changes in TCR beta repertoire diversity using deep sequencing normalized with unique cDNA molecular identifiers. Four age groups were formed from the donors: young (average approximately 15 years), middle-aged (around 40), aged (roughly 56) and long-lived (more than 75). To avoid experimental bias, donors of different ages were randomly spread across the sequencing lanes. Two additional independent replicas of 1 million unique cDNA reads from the same blood draw were analyzed for two donors (one aged 18 to 30 and one aged 80 or older). On the study overall, not on this receptor specifically: Conclusive comparison of naive and antigen-experienced compartments was prevented by the profiling of bulk unsorted PBMCs. Observed TCR beta diversity per million T cells fell roughly linearly with age, and a significant reduction was already apparent by age roughly 40. There was a strong correlation between observed TCR beta diversity and the percentage of naive T cells measured by flow cytometry. Donor CMV infection status was unknown, potentially confounding age-related changes in expanded clonotypes. The long-lived group showed more naive CD4+ T cells, fewer expanded clones and increased TCR diversity than the aged group, suggesting age selection. Estimates of total diversity based on one million sequenced T cells were considered lower bounds and underestimates.

CDR1 and CDR2 (MNHNS, SASEGT) derive from the germline V gene. Clipping removes 6 bases from V and 0 bases from J, with 11 as the unmatched junction base count. Its CDR3 holds 17 amino acids, cysteine through phenylalanine. Only the CDR3 region is kept as DNA, spanning 51 bases read in frame from base 1. Libraries came from 5' RACE. Reads for this sample came from an Illumina HiSeq 2500. A second PCR of about 6 to 11 cycles was performed with a sample-barcoded 5' primer and a J-beta primer mix. A template-switch 5' adaptor carrying 12 random nucleotides introduced a unique molecular identifier onto each TCR beta cDNA molecule. At least 3 million CDR3-containing paired-end reads were obtained from each sample. All of the RNA was converted into first-strand cDNA using the Mint cDNA synthesis kit, with a TRBC-specific oligonucleotide serving as the primer. Following uracil-DNA glycosylase treatment, a first 18-cycle PCR with universal primers M1SS and BC2_uni_R was performed on all cDNA. The paper's processing steps were these. Normalization of each sample was performed by random selection of 1 million high-quality reads, each carrying a distinct molecular identifier. Reads sharing molecular identifiers were discarded rather than binned into consensus sequences. CDR3 identification, clonotype clustering and error correction used MiTCR with a Q25 quality threshold and the strictest error-elimination algorithm. Lower-bound total TCR beta diversity was estimated with a nonparametric unseen species model using Euler transformation. The public reads were reanalyzed by TCRdb: fastp trimming at Q25, MiXCR alignment, in-frame beta chains only. Every distinct CDR3 protein forms one entry, paired with its most common genes and DNA. The V and J calls here are based on TCRdb, not the publication. The sample has about 1,800,000 distinct CDR3 sequences on record, about 28% of them singletons. Around 7.7% of the sample is taken by the ten largest.

Donors were 35 to 40 systemically healthy Caucasian individuals from Russia aged roughly 6 to 90 years. Each donor gave 8 to 10 milliliters of peripheral blood, drawn into EDTA-treated Vacutainer tubes. PBMCs were isolated by Ficoll-Paque density-gradient centrifugation, with at least 6 million obtained per sample. Total RNA, at least 6 micrograms per sample, was extracted from PBMCs with Trizol reagent. For every donor, an aliquot of PBMCs went through flow cytometry to measure the percentages of naive CD45RAhigh/CD27high T cells. This clonotype was seen a handful of times. Its antigen remains undetermined. The sample holds no much larger clone one base away, and base qualities are not on file.

Recombination connected TRBV6-1 to TRBJ1-1; TRBD1 aligns with 9 central bases. Sequencing was done on a sample of blood. This TCR was sampled from a woman aged 25 to 45 in good health. The sequenced DNA: TGTGCCAGCAGACAGGGACAGGGCAGGGGCATGAACACTGAAGCTTTCTTT. It specifies CASRQGQGRGMNTEAFF.